Below are 30 T cell receptor beta chains sequenced from a single sample in a study of identifying expanded T cells in peripheral blood. Sequenced by immunoSEQ multiplex PCR; TCRdb stores in-frame clones only, minus some. There are under 150,000 clones in the sample; 86% occur only once, and approximately 8.9% lies in the top ten. The sequenced sample consisted of blood. The origin of the receptors is a person aged 18 to 70 in good health.

The gene calls are TRBV28 and TRBJ2-3, with D perhaps TRBD1 or TRBD2 (5 bases each). The CDR3 contains 13 residues. Trimming stripped 2 bases from V and 6 bases from J, with 9 bases between. Germline loops: CDR1 MDHEN, CDR2 SYDVKM. In nucleotides, the CDR3 is TGTGCCAGCAGTTTAGAGGGGCTGGATACGCAGTATTTT. As protein: CASSLEGLDTQYF.

This chain links TRBV7-9 with TRBJ1-3; D may be TRBD1 (6 bases). Trimming took 9 bases from V and 2 from J, leaving 11 bases between them. CDR1 SEHNR and CDR2 FQNEAQ come from the germline V gene (reference sequence). The CDR3 is made up of 13 amino acids. As DNA, the CDR3 is TGTGCCAGGGTGGACAGTCCTGGAAACACCATATATTTT. This gives the protein CARVDSPGNTIYF. The whole variable domain, remainder taken from reference TRBV7-9 and TRBJ1-3, is DTGVSQNPRHKITKRGQNVTFRCDPISEHNRLYWYRQTLGQGPEFLTYFQNEAQLEKSRLLSDRFSAERPKGSFSTLEIQRTEQGDSAMYLCARVDSPGNTIYFGEGSWLTVV.

The chain joins TRBV11-2 to TRBJ2-1, with TRBD1 matching 10 bases. Germline assignment: CDR1 SGHAT and CDR2 FQNNGV. The CDR3 is made up of 14 amino acids. With V trimmed by 6 bases and J by 5 bases, 4 bases remained unmatched. The CDR3 region is CASRWDRGNNEQFF. The CDR3 nucleotides read TGTGCCAGCAGATGGGACAGGGGAAACAATGAGCAGTTCTTC.

CDR3 sequence reads: CASSARGGNQPQHF. The CDR3 coding sequence is TGTGCCAGCAGCGCCAGGGGTGGGAATCAGCCCCAGCATTTT. V and J are TRBV7-2 and TRBJ1-5; D possibly corresponds to TRBD1 (6 bases). V was cut by 5 bases and J by 4 bases, with 12 bases left in between. Per germline, CDR1 SGHTA and CDR2 FQGNSA. This CDR3 has 14 amino acids.

The chain uses TRBV28 and TRBJ2-5, with 11 bases matching TRBD2. The CDR3 contains 14 residues. V was clipped by 6 bases and J by 6 bases; unmatched bases: 6. Germline CDR1 is MDHEN and CDR2 is SYDVKM. For the CDR3, the DNA is TGTGCCAGCAGAACTAGCGGGAGACTGCAGACCCAGTACTTC. It yields the protein CASRTSGRLQTQYF.

This clone has only a few counts. The genes are TRBV18 and TRBJ2-7; 8 bases align to TRBD2. Trimming took 3 bases from V and 2 from J; bases not matched to a gene: 3. In germline, CDR1 is KGHSH, CDR2 LQKENI. The CDR3 covers 14 residues. The DNA of the CDR3 is TGTGCCAGCTCACCGGGACTAGAGACCTACGAGCAGTACTTC. Translation gives CASSPGLETYEQYF.

The J gene is TRBJ2-3, the V gene TRBV7-6; D is ambiguous. Germline-derived CDR1 and CDR2 are SGHVS and FNYEAQ. Trimming took off 4 bases at V and 6 bases at J, with 11 bases between the two ends. This CDR3 contains 13 residues. CDR3 DNA sequence: TGTGCCAGCAGCTCCTCATGGAAGGATACGCAGTATTTT. Translation gives CASSSSWKDTQYF.

The rearrangement joins TRBV19 to TRBJ1-1; perhaps TRBD1 as D (6 bases). The V end was cut by 10 bases, the J end by 4 bases, with 19 bases between. The germline V gene encodes CDR1 LNHDA and CDR2 SQIVND (reference sequence). There are 14 residues in the CDR3. The CDR3 bases are TGTGCCACCGCCGACAGGAAAGGGACCACTGAAGCTTTCTTT. Amino acid sequence: CATADRKGTTEAFF.

The chain links TRBV5-4 to TRBJ2-1; 14 bases are shared with TRBD2. The CDR3 runs 15 residues. Germline trimming cut 4 bases from V and 5 bases from J; bases unmatched to any gene: 2. Germline V gives CDR1 SGHNT, CDR2 YYREEE (reference sequence). CDR3: CASSQGLAGDNEQFF. The CDR3 DNA follows: TGTGCCAGCAGCCAGGGACTAGCGGGAGACAATGAGCAGTTCTTC.

This sequence joins TRBV7-3 and TRBJ2-5; D gene uncertain. The CDR3 runs 13 residues. Germline V gene sequence: CDR1 SGHTA, CDR2 FQGTGA. Trimming took 2 bases from V and 3 from J, leaving 7 bases between them. The CDR3 region has the DNA TGTGCCAGCAGCTTAGTAGGCGAAGAGACCCAGTACTTC. Protein sequence: CASSLVGEETQYF.

This chain joins TRBV4-2 and TRBJ1-2; no firm D call. The V and J ends lost 5 bases and 8 bases respectively, with 18 bases between them. This CDR3 contains 14 residues. Per germline, CDR1 LGHNA and CDR2 YNFKEQ. The CDR3 nucleotides read TGTGCCAGCAGCTCCCCCGGGTCTAGAGACGGCTACACCTTC. As protein: CASSSPGSRDGYTF.

This rearrangement joins TRBV7-2 to TRBJ1-3; 8 nucleotides agree with TRBD1. The CDR3 length is 16 residues. J was trimmed by 0 bases and V by 3 bases; bases with no gene match: 4. Germline V gives CDR1 SGHTA, CDR2 FQGNSA. The CDR3 coding sequence is TGTGCCAGCAGCTTTTCAGGGGGCGGCTCTGGAAACACCATATATTTT. It specifies CASSFSGGGSGNTIYF.

The rearrangement uses TRBV14 and TRBJ1-1; no clear D. Germline V CDR1 and CDR2: SGHDN, FVKESK. Trimming shortened V by 0 bases and J by 4 bases, and 9 bases separated the two germline ends. The CDR3 totals 14 residues. In DNA, the CDR3 is TGTGCCAGCAGCCAAGAGGTTTCTGTCACTGAAGCTTTCTTT. The encoded protein is CASSQEVSVTEAFF.

The J gene is TRBJ2-6, the V gene TRBV19; 7 positions agree with TRBD1. Per germline, CDR1 LNHDA and CDR2 SQIVND (reference sequence). This CDR3 has 15 amino acids. The V segment lost 6 bases and the J segment 2 bases; nucleotides outside the gene matches: 4. CDR3 sequence reads: CASRVQGAGANVLTF. CDR3 nucleotide sequence: TGTGCCAGTAGGGTCCAGGGGGCTGGGGCCAACGTCCTGACTTTC.

The CDR3 nucleotides read TGTGCCAGCAGCGCTCCCGGGACTAGTATCAATGAGCAGTTCTTC. Amino acid sequence: CASSAPGTSINEQFF. The rearrangement uses TRBV9 and TRBJ2-1; 8 bases line up with TRBD2. V trimming: 3 bases; J trimming: 6 bases; junction bases outside the gene matches: 8. CDR1 is SGDLS, CDR2 YYNGEE, per germline. CDR3 length: 15 residues.

This chain connects TRBV7-9 to TRBJ1-5; 9 bases line up with TRBD1. The J segment lost 4 bases and the V segment lost 5 bases, leaving 6 bases of the junction unmatched. CDR1 and CDR2 (germline): SEHNR, FQNEAQ (reference sequence). The CDR3 extends over 15 amino acids. CDR3 amino acids: CASSPGQGPNQPQHF. CDR3 in DNA: TGTGCCAGCAGCCCGGGACAGGGCCCAAATCAGCCCCAGCATTTT.

The chain links TRBV9 to TRBJ2-3; TRBD2 aligns across 14 bases. From germline, CDR1 is SGDLS and CDR2 YYNGEE. The CDR3 is 15 residues long. The V segment lost 3 bases and the J segment 10 bases; nucleotides outside the gene matches: 7. Here the CDR3 DNA reads TGTGCCAGCAGCGCCCGACTAGCGGGAGGGCCGGCGCAGTATTTT. This sequence encodes CASSARLAGGPAQYF.

This chain connects TRBV19 to TRBJ2-2, with 11 bases fitting TRBD2. Trimming cost V 3 bases and J 2 bases; bases outside gene matches: 8. In germline, CDR1 is LNHDA, CDR2 SQIVND (reference sequence). This CDR3 is 18 amino acids long. CDR3 DNA: TGTGCCAGTAGTATGTATAGCGGGGGGGAAATCAACACCGGGGAGCTGTTTTTT. Translated: CASSMYSGGEINTGELFF. The entire variable domain, with the rest obtained from reference TRBV19 and TRBJ2-2, is as follows: DGGITQSPKYLFRKEGQNVTLSCEQNLNHDAMYWYRQDPGQGLRLIYYSQIVNDFQKGDIAEGYSVSREKKESFPLTVTSAQKNPTAFYLCASSMYSGGEINTGELFFGEGSRLTVL.

CDR3: CASSSQRGTYEQYF. The CDR3 nucleotides are TGTGCCAGCAGCTCGCAACGGGGTACCTACGAGCAGTACTTC. The genes are TRBV5-4 and TRBJ2-7, with D perhaps matching TRBD2 (5 bases). Trimming pared 3 bases from V and 2 bases from J, leaving 12 bases between. This CDR3 comprises 14 residues. Per the germline V gene, CDR1 is SGHNT and CDR2 is YYREEE (reference sequence).

The V call is TRBV5-1, the J call TRBJ2-6; D gene ambiguous. CDR3 length: 15 amino acids. Per the germline V gene, CDR1 is SGHRS and CDR2 is YFSETQ. The V and J ends lost 3 bases and 4 bases respectively, with 11 bases between them. The CDR3 coding sequence is TGCGCCAGCAGCTCGGATTATCCCGGGGCCAACGTCCTGACTTTC. Amino acids: CASSSDYPGANVLTF.

The chain couples TRBV7-3 to TRBJ2-2, with D tentatively TRBD1 (5 bases). V was clipped by 6 bases and J by 6 bases, with 14 bases between them. From germline, CDR1 is SGHTA and CDR2 FQGTGA. CDR3 length: 14 residues. CDR3 loop: CASSKFEGAGELFF. The CDR3 DNA reads TGTGCCAGCAGTAAATTCGAAGGGGCCGGGGAGCTGTTTTTT.

J is TRBJ2-2 and V is TRBV5-6, with D possibly matching TRBD2 (7 bases). Trimming removed 2 bases at V and 4 bases at J, with 12 bases between. Looked up from germline, CDR1 is SGHDT and CDR2 is YYEEEE. CDR3 length: 15 amino acids. DNA for the CDR3: TGTGCCAGCAGCTTTCGGGGGGCTTTCACCGGGGAGCTGTTTTTT. It is translated as CASSFRGAFTGELFF.

This clone has only a few counts. The rearrangement links TRBV5-1 to TRBJ1-2, with 8 bases matching TRBD1. Germline trimming cut 2 bases from V and 7 bases from J; bases unmatched to any gene: 4. The CDR3 is 13 amino acids. Germline V gene sequence: CDR1 SGHRS, CDR2 YFSETQ. The CDR3 DNA sequence: TGCGCCAGCAGCTTTTCGGACAGGGCTGGCTACACCTTC. Translation: CASSFSDRAGYTF.

The CDR3: CASSLSRGASYEQYF. DNA for the CDR3: TGTGCCAGCAGTTTATCTAGGGGGGCCTCCTACGAGCAGTACTTC. The chain joins TRBV6-4 to TRBJ2-7; D may correspond to TRBD1 or TRBD2 (6 bases each). The germline V gene has CDR1 MRHNA and CDR2 SNTAGT. The CDR3 spans 15 residues. The ends were cut back, 5 bases at V and 0 bases at J, with 14 bases in the middle.

This clone has a single count. The chain links TRBV30 to TRBJ2-2; D might be TRBD2 (7 bases). The CDR3 is made up of 13 amino acids. Germline V gene sequence: CDR1 GTSNPN, CDR2 SVGIG (reference sequence). The V end lost 3 bases, the J end lost 7 bases, and 12 bases lay between the germline ends. CDR3 nucleotides: TGTGCCTGGAGCGAGGGGGGGTACGGGGAGCTGTTTTTT. Protein product: CAWSEGGYGELFF.

The genes are TRBV5-1 and TRBJ2-5; D ambiguous. Per germline, CDR1 SGHRS and CDR2 YFSETQ. The CDR3 is 13 residues long. Trimming left V 2 bases short and J 3 bases short, with 8 bases between. The CDR3 DNA reads as TGCGCCAGCAGCTTAACCCTTAAAGAGACCCAGTACTTC. Its translation: CASSLTLKETQYF.

The chain is built from TRBV5-4 and TRBJ2-3; 7 positions match TRBD1. The ends lost 2 bases at V and 6 bases at J; junction bases unmatched: 6. Germline V gives CDR1 SGHNT, CDR2 YYREEE (reference sequence). CDR3 length equals 14 residues. In DNA form, the CDR3 reads TGTGCCAGCAGCTTCCGTCAGGGGGTGGATACGCAGTATTTT. This translates into CASSFRQGVDTQYF.

Comment on this clone: This sample includes further DNA sequences coding for the same CDR3. The chain employs TRBV5-1 and TRBJ2-3; D call uncertain. Looked up from germline, CDR1 is SGHRS and CDR2 is YFSETQ. Trimming took off 1 base at V and 4 bases at J, with 1 base between the two ends. The CDR3 consists of 11 residues. CDR3 sequence: CASSLSDTQYF. DNA of the CDR3: TGCGCCAGCAGCTTGTCAGATACGCAGTATTTT.

V gene TRBV6-1 combines with J gene TRBJ1-4; D is uncertain. From germline, CDR1 is MNHNS and CDR2 SASEGT. V was shortened by 3 bases and J by 4 bases, with 9 bases between the two germline ends. This CDR3 has 14 residues. In DNA, the CDR3 is TGTGCCAGCAGTGATGGTAGTTTTAATGAAAAACTGTTTTTT. It encodes CASSDGSFNEKLFF.

The gene calls are TRBV5-1 and TRBJ2-1; D perhaps matches TRBD2 (6 bases). Trimming took off 4 bases at V and 6 bases at J, with 17 bases between the two ends. This CDR3 spans 15 amino acids. Germline loops: CDR1 SGHRS, CDR2 YFSETQ. CDR3 DNA: TGCGCCAGCAGCATTGGGGACTCCAAAAGCAATGAGCAGTTCTTC. Translation: CASSIGDSKSNEQFF.